The 23 T cell receptor beta chains listed next were all sequenced from one sample in a study of Graves' ophthalmopathy and Graves' hyperthyroidism. TCR beta CDR3 regions were amplified from RNA transcripts. RT-PCR was first run with HTBI primers, then multiplex PCR in a second round. One entry per CDR3 protein results from TCRdb running MiXCR on the multiplex PCR reads. The sample records some 1.1 million distinct CDR3 sequences, about two fifths being singletons. The sequenced sample consisted of peripheral blood or thyroid tissue (not recorded which). The receptors were sampled from an adult man with Graves' hyperthyroidism.

The chain uses TRBV6-1 and TRBJ1-5; perhaps TRBD1 as D (6 bases). Looked up from germline, CDR1 is MNHNS and CDR2 is SASEGT. The CDR3 has 14 amino acids. Trimming cost V 6 bases and J 6 bases, with 15 bases left between them. CDR3 coding DNA: TGTGCCAGCAGGGAAAGGGGGGATCTTCAGCCCCAGCATTTT. Translating it yields CASRERGDLQPQHF.

This clonotype was seen many times. V usage is TRBV13 and J usage is TRBJ2-6; perhaps TRBD2 as D (5 bases). The germline V and J ends were trimmed by 4 bases and 12 bases, with 10 bases remaining between them. CDR1 is PRHDT, CDR2 FYEKMQ, per germline (reference sequence). There are 12 residues in the CDR3. This CDR3 reads CASSSGVGVLTF. Written as DNA, the CDR3 is TGTGCCAGCAGCTCCGGGGTGGGCGTCCTGACTTTC.

This clonotype showed up many times. Written as DNA, the CDR3 is TGCAGTGCTAGGCCTTTTGAGAGCTCCTATAATTCACCCCTCCACTTT. It is translated as CSARPFESSYNSPLHF. The chain couples TRBV20-1 to TRBJ1-6; D uncertain. Trimming pared 3 bases from V and 0 bases from J, leaving 12 bases between. Germline CDR1 reads DFQATT; CDR2 reads SNEGSKA (reference sequence). The CDR3 has 16 residues.

This clonotype was counted a few times. This sequence joins TRBV7-3 and TRBJ2-2, with D tentatively TRBD2 (6 bases). In germline, CDR1 is SGHTA, CDR2 FQGTGA. Trimming pared 6 bases from V and 1 base from J, leaving 9 bases between. The CDR3 runs to 14 residues. The chain's CDR3 is CASRDYRNTGELFF. Here the CDR3 DNA reads TGTGCCAGCAGGGACTACCGGAACACCGGGGAGCTGTTTTTT.

Details on this clonotype: This clone may be a read error of a much larger clone one base away. V usage is TRBV15 and J usage is TRBJ2-7; TRBD1 agrees at 7 bases. V lost 5 bases to trimming and J lost 0 bases; unmatched junction nucleotides: 7. The CDR3 is 15 residues long. Germline loops: CDR1 LNHNV, CDR2 YYDKDF (reference sequence). CDR3 sequence reads: CATSPHWDSSYEQYF. Here the CDR3 DNA reads TGTGCCACCAGCCCCCACTGGGACAGCTCCTACGAGCAGTACTTC.

This clonotype was counted many times. The CDR3 is CASSSSRGTNTEAFF. The DNA of the CDR3 is TGTGCCAGCAGCTCCTCCCGGGGGACGAACACTGAAGCTTTCTTT. The chain joins TRBV7-2 to TRBJ1-1; perhaps TRBD1 as D (5 bases). Germline CDR1 is SGHTA and CDR2 is FQGNSA. V was pared by 4 bases and J by 1 base, with 13 bases between. CDR3 size: 15 residues.

A note on this clonotype: It may be a read error: a sequence one base away is much more abundant. J is TRBJ2-7 and V is TRBV4-3; maybe TRBD1 (6 bases). CDR3 length equals 15 residues. Germline CDR1 LGHNA, CDR2 YSLEER. Between the trimmed V and J ends, which lost 3 bases and 1 base, there was a span of 13 bases. The CDR3 DNA is TGCGCCAGCAGCCATGGAAACAGGGAGTCCTACGAGCAGTACTTC. Translating gives CASSHGNRESYEQYF.

Of note for this clonotype: The junction and the germline gene differ at one end; a read error may be behind it. The chain couples TRBV10-3 to TRBJ2-7; TRBD2 agrees at 15 bases. The CDR3 is made up of 15 amino acids. CDR1 is ENHRY, CDR2 SYGVKD, per germline. This CDR3 is CASSAGLAGGPPQYF. CDR3 in DNA: TGTGCCAGCAGTGCCGGACTAGCGGGAGGGCCCCCGCAGTACTTC.

The V gene is TRBV15, the J gene TRBJ2-7; TRBD2 aligns across 11 bases. This CDR3 is built from 16 residues. In germline, CDR1 is LNHNV, CDR2 YYDKDF (reference sequence). V shed 3 bases, J shed 4 bases, and the junction held 8 bases outside the gene matches. CDR3: CATSRGAGLAGYEQYF. CDR3 coding DNA: TGTGCCACCAGCAGGGGAGCCGGACTAGCGGGTTACGAGCAGTACTTC.

The rearrangement joins TRBV2 to TRBJ2-2; the D gene is possibly TRBD2 (6 bases). CDR3 size: 17 residues. Trimming cost V 5 bases and J 0 bases, with 16 bases left between them. From germline, CDR1 is SNHLY and CDR2 FYNNEI. This chain's CDR3 is CASSHRAGGTNTGELFF. CDR3 bases: TGTGCCAGCAGTCATCGAGCGGGCGGAACGAACACCGGGGAGCTGTTTTTT.

This clonotype was counted between two and nine times. The gene calls are TRBV6-5 and TRBJ2-7; the D gene is possibly TRBD2 (6 bases). The CDR3 runs 15 residues. V shed 5 bases and J shed 3 bases, with 17 bases lying between them. Germline V gene sequence: CDR1 MNHEY, CDR2 SVGAGI. DNA of the CDR3: TGTGCCAGCAGTGGTGTCGGAGGGTTTATCTACGAGCAGTACTTC. This encodes CASSGVGGFIYEQYF.

Ten or more counts support this clonotype. The junction departs from the called germline gene at one end, perhaps through a read error. The CDR3 coding sequence is TGCAGTGCTGGAGAACACAGGGGGCTCTACGAGCAGTACTTC. Residues: CSAGEHRGLYEQYF. V gene TRBV20-1 combines with J gene TRBJ2-7, with TRBD1 matching over 9 bases. This CDR3 is 14 amino acids long. Germline V gene sequence: CDR1 DFQATT, CDR2 SNEGSKA (reference sequence).

This clonotype came up many times. The chain employs TRBV7-2 and TRBJ2-7; 9 positions match TRBD2. Germline CDR1 reads SGHTA; CDR2 reads FQGNSA. There are 15 residues in the CDR3. Trimming at V came to 0 bases and at J to 7 bases, leaving 7 bases not matched to a gene. CDR3 protein: CASSLAAGGPGEQYF. Written as DNA, the CDR3 is TGTGCCAGCAGCTTAGCGGCGGGGGGGCCGGGGGAGCAGTACTTC.

The chain carries TRBV30 and TRBJ2-5; D is perhaps TRBD2 (5 bases). V was trimmed by 0 bases and J by 5 bases, leaving 10 bases between them. The CDR3 covers 13 residues. Germline CDR1 and CDR2: GTSNPN and SVGIG (reference sequence). CDR3 bases: TGTGCCTGGAGTGTCGGGAACAGCGAGACCCAGTACTTC. Encoded protein: CAWSVGNSETQYF.

This clonotype has more than one count but fewer than ten. Germline and junction disagree at one end, which may indicate a read error. This sequence joins TRBV10-3 and TRBJ2-7; D uncertain. Germline CDR1 reads ENHRY; CDR2 reads SYGVKD. This CDR3 contains 13 residues. Here the CDR3 reads CASSVEQSYEQYF. CDR3 coding DNA: TGTGCCAGCAGTGTGGAACAGTCCTACGAGCAGTACTTC.

This clonotype has only one observation. Because it lacks the conserved phenylalanine or tryptophan at the end, this CDR3 is likely a read error. V and J are TRBV10-2 and TRBJ2-5; 8 nucleotides align to TRBD1. After removal of 2 bases from V and 4 bases from J, the junction contained 6 bases not matched to a gene. Looked up from germline, CDR1 is WSHSY and CDR2 is SAAADI. The CDR3 consists of 15 residues. CDR3 bases: TGCGCCAGCAGTGAGAGCAGGGGGCGAGGAGAGACCCAGTACTTA. It specifies CASSESRGRGETQYL.

V is TRBV7-6 and J is TRBJ2-7; 9 nucleotides align to TRBD1. Germline V lookup: CDR1 SGHVS, CDR2 FNYEAQ. Germline trimming cut 8 bases from V and 3 bases from J; bases unmatched to any gene: 11. The CDR3 consists of 15 residues. Here the CDR3 DNA reads TGTGCCAGCTCACCCCGGGACAGGGTCCACTACGAGCAGTACTTC. It codes for CASSPRDRVHYEQYF.

There are many counts of this clonotype. At one of its ends the junction is not consistent with the germline gene, which may arise from a read error. This chain joins TRBV7-9 and TRBJ1-1, with D maybe TRBD1 (5 bases). Germline V gene data show CDR1 as SEHNR and CDR2 as FQNEAQ (reference sequence). There are 12 residues in the CDR3. This CDR3 is CASSAGNSEAFF. CDR3 DNA sequence: TGTGCCAGCAGCGCAGGGAACAGTGAAGCTTTCTTT.

About this clonotype: A much larger clone lies a single base off, so this may be a read error. This rearrangement joins TRBV19 to TRBJ1-5; possibly TRBD1 for D (6 bases). CDR1 and CDR2 (germline): LNHDA, SQIVND (reference sequence). CDR3 length equals 13 residues. The CDR3 bases are TGTGCCATAAAGGGGGGTAGCAATCAGCCCCGGCATTTT. This translates into CAIKGGSNQPRHF.

A word on this clonotype: The CDR3 does not end in the conserved phenylalanine or tryptophan, so this is likely a read error. V and J are TRBV9 and TRBJ2-5, with TRBD1 matching 9 bases. V shed 2 bases and J 2 bases; nucleotides not matched to a gene: 10. The CDR3 loop spans 17 amino acids. Germline lookup yields CDR1 SGDLS and CDR2 YYNGEE. The DNA for the CDR3 is TGTGCCAGCAGCGTTAGGGACAGGGCGGGGGAGCAAGAGACCCAGTACCTC. Its protein is CASSVRDRAGEQETQYL.

Points on this clonotype: This could be a read error, since a much larger clone is one nucleotide away. This rearrangement joins TRBV5-1 to TRBJ1-2, with 7 bases matching TRBD1. Germline loops: CDR1 SGHRS, CDR2 YFSETQ. The V segment lost 5 bases and the J segment 6 bases; nucleotides outside the gene matches: 7. The length of the CDR3 is 13 residues. This CDR3 reads CASRSPDRDGYTF. The CDR3 DNA follows: TGCGCCAGCAGGTCGCCCGACAGGGATGGCTACACCTTC.

This clonotype was recorded at least ten times. CDR3 sequence: CASSAGGYEQYF. The CDR3 DNA reads TGTGCCAGCAGTGCAGGGGGCTACGAGCAGTACTTC. The V gene is TRBV12-3 or TRBV12-4, the J gene TRBJ2-7, with 7 bases identical to TRBD1. The length of the CDR3 is 12 residues. Trimming took 5 bases from V and 3 from J; bases not matched to a gene: 1.

This clonotype was counted ten times or more. The rearrangement joins TRBV5-6 to TRBJ2-7, with a tentative D call TRBD1 (5 bases). V was pared by 0 bases and J by 5 bases, with 9 bases between. CDR1 and CDR2 from the germline V gene are SGHDT and YYEEEE. The CDR3 has 13 residues. CDR3 loop: CASSLAGIDEQYF. Here the CDR3 DNA reads TGTGCCAGCAGCTTGGCAGGGATCGACGAGCAGTACTTC.